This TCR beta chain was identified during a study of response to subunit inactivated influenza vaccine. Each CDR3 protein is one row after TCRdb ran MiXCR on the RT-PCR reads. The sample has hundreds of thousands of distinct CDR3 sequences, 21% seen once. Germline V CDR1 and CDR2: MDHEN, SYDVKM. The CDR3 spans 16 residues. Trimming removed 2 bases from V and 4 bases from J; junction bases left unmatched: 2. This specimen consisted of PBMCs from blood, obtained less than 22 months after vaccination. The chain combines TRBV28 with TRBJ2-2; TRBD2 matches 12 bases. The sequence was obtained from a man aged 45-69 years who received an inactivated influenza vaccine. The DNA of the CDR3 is TGTGCCAGCAGTTTAGGACTAGCGGGACCCACCGGGGAGCTGTTTTTT. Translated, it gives CASSLGLAGPTGELFF.